The 27 T cell receptor beta chains listed next were all sequenced from one sample in a study of cytomegalovirus exposure and HLA in healthy donors. This PCR relied on a set of 60 Vbeta primers and 13 Jbeta primers. Generated by immunoSEQ multiplex PCR, the TCRdb table keeps only in-frame clones and is missing some. The table has nearly 300,000 clones, 86% seen once; the top ten hold 3.5% to 4%. Sequencing input: PBMCs. Receptor source: a man in his forties in good health and CMV-seropositive.

The rearrangement links TRBV6-1 to TRBJ2-3, with 7 bases aligning to TRBD1. The CDR3 runs to 13 residues. V was pared by 6 bases and J by 1 base, with 1 base of the junction left unmatched. The germline V gene has CDR1 MNHNS and CDR2 SASEGT. CDR3 residues: CASRGTGTDTQYF. For the CDR3, the DNA is TGTGCCAGCAGAGGGACAGGCACAGATACGCAGTATTTT.

The chain couples TRBV11-3 to TRBJ2-5; 15 bases are shared with TRBD2. V lost 5 bases, J lost 5 bases, and 3 bases stayed unmatched. CDR1 and CDR2 (germline): SGHNT, YENEEA. The CDR3 is made up of 15 amino acids. CDR3 residues: CASSRGTSGRETQYF. The CDR3 DNA follows: TGTGCCAGCAGCAGAGGGACTAGCGGGAGGGAGACCCAGTACTTC.

Concerning this clone itself: Other DNA variants within this sample encode the same CDR3. This chain connects TRBV5-1 to TRBJ2-5, with 9 nucleotides matching TRBD1. The germline V gene encodes CDR1 SGHRS and CDR2 YFSETQ. This CDR3 comprises 14 residues. With V trimmed by 3 bases and J by 2 bases, 2 bases remained unmatched. DNA of the CDR3: TGCGCCAGCAGCTACGGACAGGGGCAAGAGACCCAGTACTTC. Its protein product is CASSYGQGQETQYF.

In its sample, this clone was seen once. This sample also contains other DNA sequences that code for the same CDR3. V is TRBV7-3 and J is TRBJ1-2, with TRBD1 matching over 10 bases. The CDR3 spans 14 residues. The ends lost 5 bases at V and 4 bases at J; junction bases unmatched: 4. The V gene's germline CDR1 is SGHTA and CDR2 FQGTGA. The CDR3 sequence is CASSLGQGTYGYTF. In nucleotides, the CDR3 is TGTGCCAGCAGCCTGGGACAGGGGACCTATGGCTACACCTTC.

This clone was seen just once. The chain carries TRBV19 and TRBJ1-2; tentatively, D is TRBD1 (6 bases). V was shortened by 3 bases and J by 1 base, with 18 bases between the two germline ends. The CDR3 has 17 amino acids. The germline CDR1 and CDR2 sequences are LNHDA and SQIVND (reference sequence). CDR3 DNA: TGTGCCAGTAGTATTCACCTACAGGGCCGGGGTAACTATGGCTACACCTTC. This gives the protein CASSIHLQGRGNYGYTF.

The gene calls are TRBV14 and TRBJ2-5; 10 nucleotides match TRBD2. CDR3 length: 15 residues. Germline loops: CDR1 SGHDN, CDR2 FVKESK. The junction had 5 bases not matched to a gene; V was cut back by 3 bases and J by 4 bases. CDR3 amino acids: CASSHDLAGVETQYF. The CDR3 nucleotides are TGTGCCAGCAGCCATGACCTAGCGGGAGTAGAGACCCAGTACTTC.

This chain uses TRBV13 with TRBJ2-7, with 8 positions matching TRBD2. This CDR3 contains 16 residues. Losses at the gene ends were 4 bases for V and 3 bases for J; bases not matched to a gene: 11. The germline gives CDR1 PRHDT, CDR2 FYEKMQ (reference sequence). The CDR3: CASSSPGGAGVYEQYF. The CDR3 nucleotides are TGTGCCAGCAGCTCTCCGGGGGGAGCGGGAGTCTACGAGCAGTACTTC.

The chain combines TRBV28 with TRBJ1-2, with 7 bases identical to TRBD1. Germline V gives CDR1 MDHEN, CDR2 SYDVKM. Trimming removed 6 bases from V and 6 bases from J; junction bases left unmatched: 13. The CDR3 is 15 residues long. For the CDR3, the DNA is TGTGCCAGCAGGGGGGATCTTACAGGGGCCAATGGCTACACCTTC. Protein product: CASRGDLTGANGYTF.

The chain has TRBV4-1 and TRBJ2-2, with 9 bases matching TRBD2. Germline V lookup: CDR1 MGHRA, CDR2 YSYEKL. The CDR3 spans 19 residues. J was trimmed by 0 bases and V by 4 bases; bases with no gene match: 12. As DNA, the CDR3 is TGCGCCAGCAGCCGGTGGGGAGGAGGCGGGAGGGCGAACACCGGGGAGCTGTTTTTT. Encoded protein: CASSRWGGGGRANTGELFF.

The chain has TRBV2 and TRBJ1-1; D is uncertain. CDR1 is SNHLY and CDR2 is FYNNEI in the germline V gene. V lost 5 bases, J lost 0 bases, and 16 bases lay in between. CDR3 size: 16 residues. This CDR3 is CASSSFGQAMNTEAFF. CDR3 in DNA: TGTGCCAGCAGTTCTTTTGGGCAGGCCATGAACACTGAAGCTTTCTTT.

The chain has TRBV19 and TRBJ1-1, with D perhaps TRBD1 (5 bases). V was clipped by 5 bases and J by 5 bases, with 21 bases between them. The V gene's germline CDR1 is LNHDA and CDR2 SQIVND (reference sequence). This CDR3 is 16 amino acids long. The CDR3 sequence: CASSFSGGGPWTEAFF. CDR3 nucleotide sequence: TGTGCCAGTAGTTTTTCCGGGGGGGGTCCCTGGACTGAAGCTTTCTTT.

This rearrangement joins TRBV4-1 to TRBJ1-2; D remains unclear. CDR3 length: 15 residues. Germline CDR1 reads MGHRA; CDR2 reads YSYEKL. The V end lost 4 bases, the J end lost 2 bases, and 14 bases lay between the germline ends. DNA for the CDR3: TGCGCCAGCAGCCCTACTTGGGAGTGGAACTATGGCTACACCTTC. It yields the protein CASSPTWEWNYGYTF.

This clone was picked up a small number of times. The gene calls are TRBV6-5 and TRBJ2-7; maybe TRBD1 (6 bases). CDR3 length equals 11 residues. CDR1 and CDR2 from the germline V gene are MNHEY and SVGAGI. V lost 8 bases and J 5 bases, leaving 10 bases between the germline ends. The CDR3 sequence is CASGRGDEQYF. DNA of the CDR3: TGTGCCAGCGGCAGGGGTGACGAGCAGTACTTC.

The chain links TRBV7-2 to TRBJ2-7; 10 bases are a match to TRBD2. The CDR3 is 15 residues long. J was trimmed by 3 bases and V by 3 bases; bases with no gene match: 5. Germline values: CDR1 SGHTA, CDR2 FQGNSA. CDR3 residues: CASSLGLARRYEQYF. DNA of the CDR3: TGTGCCAGCAGCTTGGGACTAGCGCGCCGCTACGAGCAGTACTTC.

The V and J genes are TRBV10-2 and TRBJ1-2; 9 bases line up with TRBD1. The trim removed 3 bases at V and 1 base at J, leaving 9 bases unmatched. The CDR3 sequence is 17 residues long. Looked up from germline, CDR1 is WSHSY and CDR2 is SAAADI. The CDR3 DNA sequence: TGCGCCAGCAGTGAAACCGGGACAGGGTTGAGTAACTATGGCTACACCTTC. As protein: CASSETGTGLSNYGYTF.

The V and J genes are TRBV29-1 and TRBJ2-1; 9 bases fit TRBD1. V shed 6 bases, J shed 7 bases, and the junction held 10 bases outside the gene matches. The CDR3 loop spans 14 amino acids. Looked up from germline, CDR1 is SQVTM and CDR2 is ANQGSEA. CDR3 residues: CSVYPGTGRNEQFF. Here the CDR3 DNA reads TGCAGCGTATACCCCGGGACAGGGAGGAATGAGCAGTTCTTC.

V and J are TRBV5-4 and TRBJ2-7; 13 bases are shared with TRBD2. This CDR3 spans 15 amino acids. J lost 5 bases, V lost 4 bases, and 6 bases had no gene match. Per the germline V gene, CDR1 is SGHNT and CDR2 is YYREEE (reference sequence). The CDR3 nucleotides are TGTGCCAGCAGCATAGGACTAGCGGGAGCAAACGAGCAGTACTTC. Residues: CASSIGLAGANEQYF.

This rearrangement joins TRBV4-2 to TRBJ2-7; the D is unclear. Germline CDR1 is LGHNA and CDR2 is YNFKEQ. This CDR3 region has 15 residues. The V and J ends lost 0 bases and 4 bases respectively, with 13 bases between them. CDR3 bases: TGTGCCAGCAGCCAAGAGACTCTCCCGTATTACGAGCAGTACTTC. Its protein is CASSQETLPYYEQYF.

The CDR3: CAWRASGRTDTQYF. CDR3 sequence (DNA): TGTGCCTGGAGAGCAAGCGGGAGGACAGATACGCAGTATTTT. The genes are TRBV30 and TRBJ2-3; 9 bases fit TRBD2. CDR1 is GTSNPN and CDR2 is SVGIG in the germline V gene (reference sequence). Trimming at V came to 3 bases and at J to 3 bases, leaving 4 bases not matched to a gene. The length of the CDR3 is 14 residues.

The J gene is TRBJ1-2, the V gene TRBV6-5, with 7 bases identical to TRBD1. The CDR3 is 14 amino acids. Germline V gene data show CDR1 as MNHEY and CDR2 as SVGAGI. The V and J ends lost 6 bases and 5 bases, in that order; junction bases with no gene match: 9. CDR3 residues: CASSRDRVEYGYTF. The CDR3 region has the DNA TGTGCCAGCAGCCGAGACAGGGTCGAGTATGGCTACACCTTC.

V and J are TRBV7-9 and TRBJ2-1; D is possibly TRBD2 (5 bases). V shed 0 bases and J shed 7 bases, with 10 bases lying between them. Germline V gene sequence: CDR1 SEHNR, CDR2 FQNEAQ (reference sequence). The CDR3 is made up of 14 amino acids. The CDR3 loop is CASSLAAGRNEQFF. The CDR3 DNA reads as TGTGCCAGCAGCTTAGCGGCGGGTCGGAATGAGCAGTTCTTC.

The V gene is TRBV2, the J gene TRBJ2-2; D may be TRBD1 (5 bases). This CDR3 is 13 amino acids long. Trimming took 7 bases from V and 4 from J, leaving 10 bases between them. CDR1 is SNHLY and CDR2 is FYNNEI in the germline V gene. Here the CDR3 DNA reads TGTGCCAGCAAGAGACAGTTCACCGGGGAGCTGTTTTTT. It specifies CASKRQFTGELFF.

This clone has only a few counts. The V gene is TRBV10-2, the J gene TRBJ2-1, with TRBD2 matching over 10 bases. V trimming: 2 bases; J trimming: 6 bases; junction bases outside the gene matches: 4. CDR3 length: 15 residues. Germline loops: CDR1 WSHSY, CDR2 SAAADI. CDR3 nucleotides: TGCGCCAGCAGTGAGGGGGCTAGCGGGAGCAATGAGCAGTTCTTC. Amino acids: CASSEGASGSNEQFF.

This chain connects TRBV4-2 to TRBJ1-1; no definite D call. Germline CDR1 LGHNA, CDR2 YNFKEQ. The CDR3 spans 15 residues. V was shortened by 1 base and J by 1 base, with 10 bases between the two germline ends. CDR3 coding DNA: TGTGCCAGCAGCCAAGGCGATACAGAGAACACTGAAGCTTTCTTT. Encoded protein: CASSQGDTENTEAFF.

This sequence joins TRBV5-6 and TRBJ2-5; 11 nucleotides match TRBD1. CDR3 length: 17 amino acids. Germline lookup yields CDR1 SGHDT and CDR2 YYEEEE. V lost 3 bases and J lost 5; bases outside the gene matches: 12. CDR3 nucleotides: TGTGCCAGCAGCTCCCTCCGAGGACAGGGGGCTTGGGAGACCCAGTACTTC. Its protein is CASSSLRGQGAWETQYF.

This chain links TRBV27 with TRBJ2-7; 9 nucleotides agree with TRBD2. Germline CDR1 is MNHEY and CDR2 is SMNVEV (reference sequence). The length of the CDR3 is 15 residues. V was pared by 5 bases and J by 2 bases, with 7 bases of the junction left unmatched. This CDR3 is CASSPSAGGTYEQYF. CDR3 nucleotide sequence: TGTGCCAGCAGTCCCTCAGCGGGAGGTACCTACGAGCAGTACTTC.

The sample holds a few counts of this clone. This chain joins TRBV7-2 and TRBJ2-1; 7 positions match TRBD2. Per the germline V gene, CDR1 is SGHTA and CDR2 is FQGNSA. V lost 3 bases to trimming and J lost 9 bases; unmatched junction nucleotides: 17. The CDR3 is 17 residues long. CDR3 sequence: CASSFLLSTSVKSEQFF. DNA for the CDR3: TGTGCCAGCAGCTTCCTCTTAAGCACTAGCGTTAAGTCTGAGCAGTTCTTC.